These T cell receptor beta chains were read from a single sample in a study of beta chain features in type 1 diabetes. Clones were sequenced by immunoSEQ multiplex PCR, and TCRdb holds only the in-frame ones, with some missing. The table lists 500,000 to 650,000 clones, around 12% of them singletons. What was sequenced was naive CD4+ T cells from blood. The receptors originated from a man aged 25-45 years with type 1 diabetes. CDR3s include the opening cysteine and the closing phenylalanine or tryptophan. The D gene is left open where the match is weak. Clone size is shown for a subset of rows, as once, few, many or a class of expanded clone.

>-|TRBJ1-5|TRBV7-2|-
TGTGCCAGCAGCTTGACAGGAAATCAGCCCCAGCATTTT
CASSLTGNQPQHF
>-|TRBJ2-2|TRBV5-1|-
TGCGCCAGCAGCTCCCCCAGGGTTTACACCGGGGAGCTGTTTTTT
CASSSPRVYTGELFF
>few|TRBJ2-5|TRBV28|TRBD2
TGTGCCAGCAGTTTATTGACTAGCGGAAGAGAGACCCAGTACTTC
CASSLLTSGRETQYF
>few|TRBJ2-3|TRBV10-3|-
TGTGCCATCAGTGAGGGCCTCCTTTGGGGGTCGCAGTATTTT
CAISEGLLWGSQYF
>few|TRBJ2-2|TRBV18|-
TGTGCCAGCTCACCAACAGGGAACACCGGGGAGCTGTTTTTT
CASSPTGNTGELFF
>-|TRBJ1-2|TRBV28|-
TGTGCCAGCAGTTTGGGCACAGGGCGTTATGGCTACACCTTC
CASSLGTGRYGYTF
>few|TRBJ1-4|TRBV5-4|TRBD1
TGTGCCAGCAGCCCCGCGGACAGGGGAAGAGAAAAACTGTTTTTT
CASSPADRGREKLFF
>-|TRBJ2-2|TRBV5-1|-
TGCGCCAGCAGCCAGAACGTCGGAAACACCGGGGAGCTGTTTTTT
CASSQNVGNTGELFF
>few|TRBJ2-5|TRBV5-1|-
TGCGCCAGCAGCCCCCGGGACTTAAGGACGGTAGAGACCCAGTACTTC
CASSPRDLRTVETQYF
>-|TRBJ2-7|TRBV27|TRBD1
TGTGCCAGCAAGGACAGGGTTTTAACCTCCTACGAGCAGTACTTC
CASKDRVLTSYEQYF
>-|TRBJ2-7|TRBV10-3|-
TGTGCCATCAGTGAGTCAAGGAGAGTTTGGAACGAGCAGTACTTC
CAISESRRVWNEQYF
>-|TRBJ2-7|TRBV28|-
TGTGCCAGCAGTTCCCGGACAGTCTACGAGCAGTACTTC
CASSSRTVYEQYF